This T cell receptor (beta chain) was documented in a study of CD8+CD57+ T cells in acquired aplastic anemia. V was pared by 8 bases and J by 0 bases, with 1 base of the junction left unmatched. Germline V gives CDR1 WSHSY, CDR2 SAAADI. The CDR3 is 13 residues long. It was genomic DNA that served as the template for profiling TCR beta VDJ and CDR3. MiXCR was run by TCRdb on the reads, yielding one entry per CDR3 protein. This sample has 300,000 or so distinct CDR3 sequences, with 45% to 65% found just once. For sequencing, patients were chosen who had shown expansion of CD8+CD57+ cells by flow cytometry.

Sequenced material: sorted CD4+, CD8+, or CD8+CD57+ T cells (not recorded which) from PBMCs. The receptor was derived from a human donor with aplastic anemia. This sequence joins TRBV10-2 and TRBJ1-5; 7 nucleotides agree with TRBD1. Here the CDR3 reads CASGQVSNQPQHF. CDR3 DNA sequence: TGCGCCAGCGGACAGGTTAGCAATCAGCCCCAGCATTTT.